This TCR beta chain comes out of a study of Ad26.COV2.S vaccination and SARS-CoV-2 variants. Study as a whole: It was the COV1001 Ad26.COV2.S trial arm that included the donor.

Germline loops: CDR1 MGHRA, CDR2 YSYEKL. V shed 4 bases and J shed 5 bases, with 14 bases lying between them. The CDR3 contains 14 residues. Repertoires were generated with immunoSEQ multiplex PCR, while TCRdb's copy carries only in-frame clones and drops some. The sample holds some 350,000 clones, 85% to 90% seen once. Treatment meaning: around 19 received Ad26.COV2.S at low or high dose, single or two shots; about 5 received placebo; per-sample allocation not given. The investigators took samples on day 63 after the first vaccine or placebo injection. This sequence was found in a person aged 18-60 years who received the Ad26.COV2.S COVID-19 vaccine or a placebo. The chain links TRBV4-1 to TRBJ1-2; the D is unclear. Sequencing used peripheral blood, obtained in a trial of Ad26.COV2.S vaccine versus placebo. The CDR3 here is CASSPSGSLYGYTF. The CDR3 DNA sequence: TGCGCCAGCAGCCCTTCAGGTTCGCTTTATGGCTACACCTTC.